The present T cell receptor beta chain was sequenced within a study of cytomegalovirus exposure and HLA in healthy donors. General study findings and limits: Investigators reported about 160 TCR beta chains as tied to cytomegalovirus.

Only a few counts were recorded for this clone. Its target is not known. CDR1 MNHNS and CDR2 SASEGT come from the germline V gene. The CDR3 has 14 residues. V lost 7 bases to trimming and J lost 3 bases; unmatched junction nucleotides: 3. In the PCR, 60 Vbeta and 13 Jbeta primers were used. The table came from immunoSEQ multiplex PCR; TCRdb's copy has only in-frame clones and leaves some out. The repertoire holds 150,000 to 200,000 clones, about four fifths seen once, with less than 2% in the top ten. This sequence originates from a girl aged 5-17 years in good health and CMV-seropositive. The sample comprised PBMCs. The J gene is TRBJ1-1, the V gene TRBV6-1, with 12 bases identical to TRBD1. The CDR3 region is CASTGTGGDTEAFF. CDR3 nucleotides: TGTGCCAGCACCGGGACAGGGGGCGACACTGAAGCTTTCTTT.